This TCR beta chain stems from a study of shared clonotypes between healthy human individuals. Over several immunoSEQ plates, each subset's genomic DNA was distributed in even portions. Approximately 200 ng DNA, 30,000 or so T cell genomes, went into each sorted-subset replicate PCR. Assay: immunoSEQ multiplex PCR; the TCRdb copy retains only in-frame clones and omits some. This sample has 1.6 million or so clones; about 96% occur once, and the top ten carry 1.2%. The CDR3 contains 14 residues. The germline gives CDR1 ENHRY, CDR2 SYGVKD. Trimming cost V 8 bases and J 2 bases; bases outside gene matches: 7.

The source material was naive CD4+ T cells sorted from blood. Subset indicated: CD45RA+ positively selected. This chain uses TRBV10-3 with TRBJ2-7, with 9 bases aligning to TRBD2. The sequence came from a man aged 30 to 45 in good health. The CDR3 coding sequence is TGTGCCATCGGTTTGACTAGCGGTACCTACGAGCAGTACTTC. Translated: CAIGLTSGTYEQYF.